The 3 T cell receptor beta chains listed next were all sequenced from one sample in a study of cytomegalovirus exposure and HLA in healthy donors. Vbeta (60) and Jbeta (13) primers were used in the PCR. This table comes from immunoSEQ multiplex PCR, and its TCRdb copy is limited to in-frame clones, with some not included. The sample lists about 35,000 clones; roughly 78% were seen once. Specimen: PBMCs. The receptor set was obtained from a male donor in good health and CMV-seronegative.

V is TRBV6-5 and J is TRBJ2-1; 11 bases align to TRBD2. V trimming: 1 base; J trimming: 8 bases; junction bases outside the gene matches: 4. The CDR3 loop spans 15 amino acids. The germline V gene encodes CDR1 MNHEY and CDR2 SVGAGI. CDR3 protein: CASSYLASGRYEQFF. As DNA, the CDR3 is TGTGCCAGCAGTTACTTGGCTAGCGGGAGGTATGAGCAGTTCTTC.

The V and J genes are TRBV9 and TRBJ1-4, with D unresolved. V lost 0 bases and J 7 bases, leaving 4 bases between the germline ends. From germline, CDR1 is SGDLS and CDR2 YYNGEE. The CDR3 extends over 12 amino acids. The CDR3 nucleotides are TGTGCCAGCAGCGTAGCCGGTGAAAAACTGTTTTTT. This encodes CASSVAGEKLFF.

The chain recombines TRBV6-1 with TRBJ1-5; perhaps TRBD1 as D (6 bases). V lost 2 bases and J lost 5, with 13 bases in between. This CDR3 contains 15 residues. The V gene's germline CDR1 is MNHNS and CDR2 SASEGT. In DNA form, the CDR3 reads TGTGCCAGCAGTGAATTTCGGACAGCGGATCAGCCCCAGCATTTT. Its translation is CASSEFRTADQPQHF.